These T cell receptor beta chains were read from a single sample in a study of T cell responses to AZD1222 COVID-19 vaccine. Clones were sequenced by immunoSEQ multiplex PCR, and TCRdb holds only the in-frame ones, with some missing. The sample includes about 120,000 clones, about 90% of them seen just once. The starting material was peripheral blood, obtained on day 0 of AZD1222 vaccination. These receptors were collected from an adult in good health. The CDR3 runs from the conserved cysteine through the conserved F or W. Each record gives: J gene, D gene, clone size, V gene, CDR3 protein, CDR3 DNA. A D gene is named only where the DNA matches it firmly. Only some rows state a clone size, as once, few, many or a class for expanded clones.

j_call: TRBJ2-3; d_call: -; clone_size: -; v_call: TRBV3-1/TRBV3-2; cdr3_aa: CASTSRHTQYF; cdr3_nt: TGTGCCAGCACCTCAAGGCATACGCAGTATTTT
j_call: TRBJ2-7; d_call: TRBD2; clone_size: -; v_call: TRBV18; cdr3_aa: CASSPRGGWEDYEQYF; cdr3_nt: TGTGCCAGCTCACCGCGGGGGGGCTGGGAAGATTACGAGCAGTACTTC
j_call: TRBJ2-7; d_call: -; clone_size: few; v_call: TRBV5-1; cdr3_aa: CASSLTAAWFYEQYF; cdr3_nt: TGCGCCAGCAGCCTGACGGCTGCGTGGTTCTACGAGCAGTACTTC
j_call: TRBJ1-1; d_call: TRBD1; clone_size: -; v_call: TRBV5-1; cdr3_aa: CASSTRTGTYTEAFF; cdr3_nt: TGCGCCAGCAGCACCCGGACAGGGACTTACACTGAAGCTTTCTTT
j_call: TRBJ2-5; d_call: TRBD2; clone_size: -; v_call: TRBV3-1/TRBV3-2; cdr3_aa: CASSPQLAGFGKETQYF; cdr3_nt: TGTGCCAGCAGCCCTCAACTAGCGGGCTTTGGAAAAGAGACCCAGTACTTC
j_call: TRBJ1-1; d_call: -; clone_size: -; v_call: TRBV29-1; cdr3_aa: CSVSDGNTEAFF; cdr3_nt: TGCAGCGTTTCGGACGGGAACACTGAAGCTTTCTTT
j_call: TRBJ2-5; d_call: -; clone_size: -; v_call: TRBV11-2; cdr3_aa: CASSFGQGETQYF; cdr3_nt: TGTGCCAGCAGCTTCGGGCAGGGGGAGACCCAGTACTTC
j_call: TRBJ1-2; d_call: -; clone_size: -; v_call: TRBV24-1; cdr3_aa: CATSDFTGGRGYTF; cdr3_nt: TGTGCCACCAGTGATTTTACAGGCGGACGGGGCTACACCTTC
j_call: TRBJ2-1; d_call: TRBD1; clone_size: -; v_call: TRBV27; cdr3_aa: CASSLRQGVFYEQFF; cdr3_nt: TGTGCCAGCAGTCTTCGACAGGGGGTGTTCTATGAGCAGTTCTTC
j_call: TRBJ2-5; d_call: -; clone_size: -; v_call: TRBV20-1; cdr3_aa: CSASYDGRSGETQYF; cdr3_nt: TGCAGTGCTAGTTACGACGGGAGATCGGGGGAGACCCAGTACTTC
j_call: TRBJ1-2; d_call: TRBD1; clone_size: -; v_call: TRBV7-6; cdr3_aa: CASSLGGTELIYGYTF; cdr3_nt: TGTGCCAGCAGCTTAGGCGGGACAGAGCTAATCTATGGCTACACCTTC
j_call: TRBJ1-5; d_call: -; clone_size: -; v_call: TRBV5-1; cdr3_aa: CASRGTENQPQHF; cdr3_nt: TGCGCCAGCAGGGGGACGGAAAATCAGCCCCAGCATTTT
j_call: TRBJ2-5; d_call: TRBD2; clone_size: -; v_call: TRBV5-1; cdr3_aa: CASSLRTTSGGIETQYF; cdr3_nt: TGCGCCAGCAGCTTGCGAACCACTAGCGGGGGGATAGAGACCCAGTACTTC
j_call: TRBJ2-5; d_call: -; clone_size: once; v_call: TRBV19; cdr3_aa: CASSIEAQETQYF; cdr3_nt: TGTGCCAGTAGTATAGAGGCCCAAGAGACCCAGTACTTC
j_call: TRBJ1-2; d_call: -; clone_size: few; v_call: TRBV15; cdr3_aa: CATSTLEGEGYTF; cdr3_nt: TGTGCCACCAGCACCCTAGAGGGAGAAGGCTACACCTTC
j_call: TRBJ2-7; d_call: -; clone_size: -; v_call: TRBV5-1; cdr3_aa: CASSLVGSQDEQYF; cdr3_nt: TGCGCCAGCAGCTTGGTGGGCAGCCAGGACGAGCAGTACTTC
j_call: TRBJ1-6; d_call: -; clone_size: -; v_call: TRBV7-9; cdr3_aa: CASSLPGVNSPLHF; cdr3_nt: TGTGCCAGCAGCTTACCGGGCGTTAATTCACCCCTCCACTTT
j_call: TRBJ1-5; d_call: -; clone_size: -; v_call: TRBV3-1/TRBV3-2; cdr3_aa: CASRLGQLNQPQHF; cdr3_nt: TGTGCCAGCAGACTTGGACAGCTAAATCAGCCCCAGCATTTT
j_call: TRBJ1-1; d_call: TRBD1; clone_size: -; v_call: TRBV28; cdr3_aa: CASRLPRGVNTEAFF; cdr3_nt: TGTGCCAGCAGGCTACCCAGGGGGGTGAACACTGAAGCTTTCTTT
j_call: TRBJ2-1; d_call: -; clone_size: -; v_call: TRBV29-1; cdr3_aa: CSVERSQDNEQFF; cdr3_nt: TGCAGCGTTGAACGGAGCCAGGACAATGAGCAGTTCTTC
j_call: TRBJ2-7; d_call: -; clone_size: once; v_call: TRBV3-1/TRBV3-2; cdr3_aa: CASSPLLTWFEQYF; cdr3_nt: TGTGCCAGCAGCCCGTTGCTAACATGGTTCGAGCAGTACTTC
j_call: TRBJ1-5; d_call: -; clone_size: -; v_call: TRBV6-5; cdr3_aa: CASKRGYSNQPQHF; cdr3_nt: TGTGCCAGCAAACGAGGCTATAGCAATCAGCCCCAGCATTTT
j_call: TRBJ1-1; d_call: -; clone_size: -; v_call: TRBV7-2; cdr3_aa: CASSYSVAPANTEAFF; cdr3_nt: TGTGCCAGCAGCTACTCCGTGGCCCCCGCGAACACTGAAGCTTTCTTT
j_call: TRBJ2-1; d_call: TRBD2; clone_size: -; v_call: TRBV19; cdr3_aa: CASSSTRTSGNNEQFF; cdr3_nt: TGTGCCAGTAGCTCTACACGGACTAGCGGGAACAATGAGCAGTTCTTC
j_call: TRBJ1-5; d_call: -; clone_size: -; v_call: TRBV6-1; cdr3_aa: CASSDRGYNQPQHF; cdr3_nt: TGTGCCAGCAGTGACAGGGGTTACAATCAGCCCCAGCATTTT
j_call: TRBJ1-1; d_call: TRBD1; clone_size: -; v_call: TRBV5-6; cdr3_aa: CASSTGVTEAFF; cdr3_nt: TGTGCCAGCAGTACAGGGGTGACTGAAGCTTTCTTT
j_call: TRBJ2-2; d_call: -; clone_size: -; v_call: TRBV13; cdr3_aa: CASSIPSAAGELFF; cdr3_nt: TGTGCCAGCAGCATCCCTAGCGCAGCCGGGGAGCTGTTTTTT
j_call: TRBJ1-3; d_call: -; clone_size: -; v_call: TRBV24-1; cdr3_aa: CATSDPSAAGNTIYF; cdr3_nt: TGTGCCACCAGTGATCCCTCTGCGGCTGGAAACACCATATATTTT
j_call: TRBJ1-3; d_call: -; clone_size: -; v_call: TRBV7-9; cdr3_aa: CASSSGGSGNTIYF; cdr3_nt: TGTGCCAGCAGCTCGGGGGGATCTGGAAACACCATATATTTT
j_call: TRBJ1-2; d_call: -; clone_size: -; v_call: TRBV13; cdr3_aa: CASSWGRAIANYGYTF; cdr3_nt: TGTGCCAGCAGCTGGGGACGAGCAATTGCTAACTATGGCTACACCTTC
j_call: TRBJ1-2; d_call: -; clone_size: -; v_call: TRBV29-1; cdr3_aa: CSVPQGNYGYTF; cdr3_nt: TGCAGCGTCCCCCAGGGAAACTATGGCTACACCTTC
j_call: TRBJ2-7; d_call: TRBD1; clone_size: -; v_call: TRBV7-9; cdr3_aa: CASSLGQGMTYEQYF; cdr3_nt: TGTGCCAGCAGCTTGGGACAGGGGATGACCTACGAGCAGTACTTC
j_call: TRBJ2-2; d_call: -; clone_size: once; v_call: TRBV2; cdr3_aa: CASKLNNLATGELFF; cdr3_nt: TGTGCCAGCAAGCTCAACAATCTAGCAACCGGGGAGCTGTTTTTT